This is a list of T cell receptor beta chains from one sample in a study of beta chain features in type 1 diabetes. TCRdb's table, derived via immunoSEQ multiplex PCR, lists solely in-frame clones and lacks some. The sample records fewer than 45,000 clones, approximately 61% being singletons. Sequencing was done on a sample of Tregs from blood. Every receptor here comes from a man younger than 45 with type 1 diabetes. Some clones in this sample may be carry-over from other donors' samples. Each CDR3 is given with its conserved first and last residue. The D gene is left open where the match is weak. Only part of the rows carry a size: once, few, many, or a class if the clone is expanded.

V	size	D	J	CDR3	DNA
TRBV5-1	NA	NA	TRBJ2-3	CASSVREADTQYF	TGCGCCAGCAGCGTGAGGGAGGCAGATACGCAGTATTTT
TRBV5-1	NA	TRBD1	TRBJ1-6	CASSSRQGLESPLHF	TGCGCCAGCAGTTCCCGACAGGGCTTGGAATCACCCCTCCACTTT
TRBV2	NA	NA	TRBJ1-1	CASMTRQLTEAFF	TGTGCCAGCATGACCAGACAACTTACTGAAGCTTTCTTT
TRBV7-2	NA	NA	TRBJ1-6	CASSPGSSYNSPLHF	TGTGCCAGCAGCCCGGGGAGCTCCTATAATTCACCCCTCCACTTT
TRBV5-4	NA	TRBD2	TRBJ2-3	CASSSAYGGAYTDTQYF	TGTGCCAGCAGCTCGGCGTACGGGGGGGCCTATACAGATACGCAGTATTTT
TRBV28	NA	NA	TRBJ1-2	CASSERAPYGYTF	TGTGCCAGCAGTGAAAGAGCTCCCTATGGCTACACCTTC
TRBV18	NA	TRBD1	TRBJ1-3	CASSSNYRDRGLSDGNTIYF	TGTGCCAGCTCATCGAATTACCGGGACAGGGGCCTTTCGGACGGAAACACCATATATTTT
TRBV18	NA	NA	TRBJ2-5	CASSPLREETQYF	TGTGCCAGCTCACCCCTGAGGGAAGAGACCCAGTACTTC
TRBV7-8	NA	TRBD1	TRBJ1-6	CASSLSPGQAFHF	TGTGCCAGCAGCTTATCCCCCGGACAGGCCTTCCACTTT
TRBV27	NA	NA	TRBJ1-2	CASRWGGSGYGYTF	TGTGCCAGCAGGTGGGGGGGCTCGGGCTATGGCTACACCTTC
TRBV27	NA	NA	TRBJ2-3	CASSVGGLHTQYF	TGTGCCAGCAGTGTCGGGGGGCTGCATACGCAGTATTTT
TRBV18	NA	TRBD1	TRBJ2-7	CASSAGGGEQYF	TGTGCCAGCTCCGCAGGGGGCGGTGAGCAGTACTTC
TRBV5-6	NA	NA	TRBJ2-3	CASSFTSRTDTQYF	TGTGCCAGCAGCTTCACTTCGCGAACAGATACGCAGTATTTT
TRBV9	NA	TRBD2	TRBJ2-1	CASSVAAGSLNEQFF	TGTGCCAGCAGCGTAGCAGCGGGGAGCCTCAATGAGCAGTTCTTC
TRBV5-1	few	NA	TRBJ2-2	CASSNTGFTGELFF	TGCGCCAGCAGCAACACAGGGTTTACCGGGGAGCTGTTTTTT
TRBV29-1	NA	NA	TRBJ1-1	CSAQTNTEAFF	TGCAGCGCCCAGACAAACACTGAAGCTTTCTTT
TRBV19	NA	NA	TRBJ2-6	CATQPGISGANVLTF	TGTGCCACCCAACCCGGGATCTCTGGGGCCAACGTCCTGACTTTC
TRBV7-2	NA	TRBD1	TRBJ1-2	CASSKGQVYGYTF	TGTGCCAGCTCCAAAGGACAGGTCTATGGCTACACCTTC
TRBV18	NA	NA	TRBJ1-1	CASSPLHVDRGYTEAFF	TGTGCCAGCTCACCATTACATGTCGATAGGGGGTACACTGAAGCTTTCTTT
TRBV5-1	NA	NA	TRBJ2-7	CASSLEQAYYEQYF	TGCGCCAGCAGCTTGGAACAGGCTTACTACGAGCAGTACTTC
TRBV6-6	few	NA	TRBJ1-2	CASRYQGANYGYTF	TGTGCCAGCAGATACCAAGGAGCTAACTATGGCTACACCTTC
TRBV7-2	NA	TRBD1	TRBJ1-1	CASSSRQGAISRRAFF	TGTGCCAGCAGCTCCCGACAGGGGGCGATTTCGCGGCGAGCTTTCTTT
TRBV27	NA	NA	TRBJ2-2	CASTSVTGELFF	TGTGCCAGCACGTCGGTGACCGGGGAGCTGTTTTTT